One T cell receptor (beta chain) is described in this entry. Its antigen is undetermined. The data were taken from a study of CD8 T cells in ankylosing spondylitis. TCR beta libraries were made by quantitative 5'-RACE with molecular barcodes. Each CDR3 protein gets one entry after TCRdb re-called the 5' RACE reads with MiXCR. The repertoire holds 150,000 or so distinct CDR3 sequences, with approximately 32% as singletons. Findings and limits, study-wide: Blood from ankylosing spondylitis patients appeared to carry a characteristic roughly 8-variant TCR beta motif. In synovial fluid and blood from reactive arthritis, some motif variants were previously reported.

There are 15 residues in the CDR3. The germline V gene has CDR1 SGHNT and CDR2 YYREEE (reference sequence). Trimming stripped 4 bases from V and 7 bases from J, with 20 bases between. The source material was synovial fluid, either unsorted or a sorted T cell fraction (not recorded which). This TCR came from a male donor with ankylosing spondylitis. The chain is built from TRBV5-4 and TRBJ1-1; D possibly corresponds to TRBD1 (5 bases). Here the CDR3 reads CASSGGGVGYGEAFF. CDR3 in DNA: TGTGCCAGCAGCGGTGGGGGGGTAGGGTATGGTGAAGCTTTCTTT.